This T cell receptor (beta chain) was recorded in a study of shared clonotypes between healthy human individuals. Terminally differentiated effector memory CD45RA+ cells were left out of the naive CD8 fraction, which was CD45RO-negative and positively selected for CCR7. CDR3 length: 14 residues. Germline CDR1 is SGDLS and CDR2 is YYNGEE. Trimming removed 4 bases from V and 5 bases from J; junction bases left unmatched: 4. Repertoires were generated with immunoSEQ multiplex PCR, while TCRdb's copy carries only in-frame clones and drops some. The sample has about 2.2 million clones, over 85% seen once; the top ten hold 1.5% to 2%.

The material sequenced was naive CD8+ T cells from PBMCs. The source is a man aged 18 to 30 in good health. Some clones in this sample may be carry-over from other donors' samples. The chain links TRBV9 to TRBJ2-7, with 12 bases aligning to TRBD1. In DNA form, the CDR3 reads TGTGCCAGCAGCTCCGGGACAGGGGGCCACGAGCAGTACTTC. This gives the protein CASSSGTGGHEQYF.